This entry concerns a single T cell receptor beta chain. No antigen is known for it. CDR1 and CDR2 from the germline V gene are LNHDA and SQIVND (reference sequence). The CDR3 covers 15 residues. V lost 7 bases and J lost 3, with 18 bases in between. Assay used: immunoSEQ multiplex PCR; TCRdb lists only in-frame clones, some missing. The repertoire has about 16,000 clones, 85% to 90% of them found once; the top ten carry roughly 5.4%. These data are taken from a study of T cell repertoires in ileal Crohn's disease. In the study overall: About 37% were active smokers at surgery; median disease duration was around 8 years. Study results and limitations: Active smokers at surgery had more clonal expansions than non-smokers.

Source material: ileal tissue. The chain has TRBV19 and TRBJ1-1, with D uncertain. This clonotype was sampled from an adult with Crohn's disease. DNA of the CDR3: TGTGCCAGTAAGATGGTCTCGAGGATCGACACTGAAGCTTTCTTT. It yields the protein CASKMVSRIDTEAFF.